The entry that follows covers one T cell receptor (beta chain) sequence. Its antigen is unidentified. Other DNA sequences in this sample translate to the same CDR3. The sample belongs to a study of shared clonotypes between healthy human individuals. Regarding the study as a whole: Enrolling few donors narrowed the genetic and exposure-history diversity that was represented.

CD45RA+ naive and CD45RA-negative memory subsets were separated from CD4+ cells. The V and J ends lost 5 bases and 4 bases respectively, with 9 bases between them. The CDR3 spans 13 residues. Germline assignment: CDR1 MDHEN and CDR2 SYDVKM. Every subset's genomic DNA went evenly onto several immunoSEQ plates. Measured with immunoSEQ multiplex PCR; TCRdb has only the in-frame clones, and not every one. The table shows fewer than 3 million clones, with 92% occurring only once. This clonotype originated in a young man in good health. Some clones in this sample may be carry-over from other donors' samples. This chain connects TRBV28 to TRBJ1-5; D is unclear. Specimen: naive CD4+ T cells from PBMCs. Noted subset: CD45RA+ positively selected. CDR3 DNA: TGTGCCAGCAGTCCTCCCCCTAATCAGCCCCAGCATTTT. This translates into CASSPPPNQPQHF.